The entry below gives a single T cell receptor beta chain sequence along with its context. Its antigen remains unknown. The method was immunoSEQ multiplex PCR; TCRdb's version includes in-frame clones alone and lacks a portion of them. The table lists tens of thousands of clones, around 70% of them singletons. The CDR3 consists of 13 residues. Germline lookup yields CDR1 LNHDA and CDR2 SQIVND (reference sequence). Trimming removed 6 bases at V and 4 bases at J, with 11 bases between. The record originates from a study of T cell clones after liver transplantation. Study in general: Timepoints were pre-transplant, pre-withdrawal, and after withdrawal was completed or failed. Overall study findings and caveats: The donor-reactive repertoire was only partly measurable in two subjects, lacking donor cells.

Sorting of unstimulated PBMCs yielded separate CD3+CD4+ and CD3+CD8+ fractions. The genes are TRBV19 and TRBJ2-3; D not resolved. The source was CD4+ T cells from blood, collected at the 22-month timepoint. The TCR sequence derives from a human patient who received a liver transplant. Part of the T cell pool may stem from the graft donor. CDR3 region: CASSRKGPDTQYF. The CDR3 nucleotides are TGTGCCAGTAGCAGAAAGGGTCCAGATACGCAGTATTTT.